Sequencing of this T cell receptor beta chain was carried out in a study of blood T cells in healthy people across ages. Regarding the study as a whole: A roughly linear age-dependent decrease characterized TCR beta diversity per million T cells. Strong correlation existed between TCR beta diversity and naive T cell percentage.

A remark on this clonotype: Its target is unknown.

Trimming shortened V by 5 bases and J by 0 bases, and 16 bases separated the two germline ends. This CDR3 is 16 amino acids long. The sample providers were healthy Caucasian people from Russia, aged about 6 to 100. The second PCR ran about 7 to 12 cycles with a sample-barcoded 5' primer and J-beta primers. Tags on each cDNA molecule came from a template-switch adaptor with 12 random nucleotides. TCRdb ran MiXCR on the 5' RACE reads and lists one entry per CDR3 protein. This sample has roughly 1,500,000 distinct CDR3 sequences, with approximately 40% found just once. This receptor was obtained from a woman aged 18-30 years in good health. This rearrangement joins TRBV12-3 or TRBV12-4 to TRBJ2-5; D not resolved. Material: blood. Here the CDR3 DNA reads TGTGCCAGCAGTCGACGGACCCCTAGGGACCAAGAGACCCAGTACTTC. Its protein is CASSRRTPRDQETQYF.